This T cell receptor beta chain comes out of a study of T cell repertoires in cytomegalovirus infection. Study findings and constraints: Accumulated public TCR beta family frequency recognized individuals carrying CMV together with the relevant HLA. Dominating the ex vivo response were TCR beta clonotypes that were CMV-specific and HLA-C-restricted.

One entry per CDR3 protein, called by TCRdb with MiXCR from the reads. The sample has around 330,000 distinct CDR3 sequences, roughly 15% seen once. The ends were cut back, 3 bases at V and 1 base at J, with 12 bases in the middle. The CDR3 is 16 amino acids. About this clonotype: Antigen specificity is unknown.

This receptor was taken from a human donor in good health (CMV status not recorded). Some clones in this sample may be carry-over from other donors' samples. Sequencing used PBMCs. The chain recombines TRBV12-3 or TRBV12-4 with TRBJ2-2; tentative D call: TRBD1 (6 bases). CDR3 sequence reads: CASSFRIRGNTGELFF. The CDR3 nucleotides are TGTGCCAGCAGTTTTCGTATCAGGGGGAACACCGGGGAGCTGTTTTTT.